This passage covers 10 T cell receptor beta chains from one sample sequenced in a study of shared clonotypes between healthy human individuals. It was CD45RO-negative cells, positively selected for CCR7, that made up naive CD8 cells, with terminally differentiated effector memory CD45RA+ cells excluded. Using immunoSEQ multiplex PCR, the repertoire was profiled, and TCRdb retains in-frame clones only, with some absent. The sample consists of millions of clones, about 95% of them appearing once. Sequenced input: naive CD8+ T cells sorted from blood. The receptors were gathered from a man aged 18-30 years in good health.

The chain carries TRBV25-1 and TRBJ2-1; D is unclear. V lost 3 bases to trimming and J lost 0 bases, with 12 bases between them. Germline CDR1 is MGHDK and CDR2 is SYGVNS. The CDR3 is 16 residues long. CDR3 in amino acids: CASSDSWESSYNEQFF. In DNA, the CDR3 is TGTGCCAGCAGTGATTCTTGGGAAAGCTCCTACAATGAGCAGTTCTTC.

The chain joins TRBV28 to TRBJ1-5; a possible D gene is TRBD1 (5 bases). The CDR3 loop spans 14 amino acids. The V and J ends lost 2 bases and 6 bases respectively, with 11 bases between them. CDR1 MDHEN and CDR2 SYDVKM come from the germline V gene. The CDR3 is CASSLGRDLQPQHF. Here the CDR3 DNA reads TGTGCCAGCAGTTTAGGCAGGGATCTTCAGCCCCAGCATTTT.

As for this clone: The same CDR3 arises from other DNA sequences in this sample as well. The chain uses TRBV29-1 and TRBJ1-2; D gene ambiguous. The CDR3 spans 12 residues. The germline V gene encodes CDR1 SQVTM and CDR2 ANQGSEA. Trimming took 4 bases from V and 4 from J, leaving 10 bases between them. Written as DNA, the CDR3 is TGCAGCGTTGCCGGCAGTCTCTATGGCTACACCTTC. Its translation: CSVAGSLYGYTF.

The chain combines TRBV5-1 with TRBJ2-1; D unclear. The CDR3 has 13 residues. The germline V gene has CDR1 SGHRS and CDR2 YFSETQ. Trimming took 5 bases from V and 5 from J, leaving 11 bases between them. CDR3 amino acids: CASRGPPDNEQFF. The DNA of the CDR3 is TGCGCCAGCAGAGGCCCGCCCGACAATGAGCAGTTCTTC. Full variable domain (outside the CDR3, taken from reference TRBV5-1 and TRBJ2-1): KAGVTQTPRYLIKTRGQQVTLSCSPISGHRSVSWYQQTPGQGLQFLFEYFSETQRNKGNFPGRFSGRQFSNSRSEMNVSTLELGDSALYLCASRGPPDNEQFFGPGTRLTVL.

The chain combines TRBV11-2 with TRBJ1-2; 7 bases match TRBD1. CDR3 length equals 13 residues. CDR1 and CDR2 (germline): SGHAT, FQNNGV. J gave up 8 bases and V 3 bases, and 6 bases lay outside the gene matches. The CDR3: CASSFVTGKGYTF. CDR3 bases: TGTGCCAGCAGCTTTGTGACAGGGAAAGGCTACACCTTC.

The V and J genes are TRBV5-4 and TRBJ2-5; maybe TRBD2 (5 bases). The V gene lost 1 base and the J gene lost 5 bases, with 12 bases spanning the gap. CDR1 and CDR2 (germline): SGHNT, YYREEE (reference sequence). This CDR3 comprises 14 residues. The CDR3 bases are TGTGCCAGCAGCTTGAGCGGATGGGAGGAGACCCAGTACTTC. It yields the protein CASSLSGWEETQYF.

Concerning this clone itself: The sample has other DNA sequences that encode this CDR3 too. The chain employs TRBV19 and TRBJ1-1, with D unresolved. V lost 3 bases to trimming and J lost 0 bases, with 8 bases between them. CDR1 and CDR2 from the germline V gene are LNHDA and SQIVND (reference sequence). There are 14 residues in the CDR3. CDR3 sequence reads: CASSIGGMNTEAFF. The CDR3, as DNA: TGTGCCAGTAGTATTGGTGGGATGAACACTGAAGCTTTCTTT. The full variable domain, its missing parts supplied by reference TRBV19 and TRBJ1-1, is DGGITQSPKYLFRKEGQNVTLSCEQNLNHDAMYWYRQDPGQGLRLIYYSQIVNDFQKGDIAEGYSVSREKKESFPLTVTSAQKNPTAFYLCASSIGGMNTEAFFGQGTRLTVV.

The chain is built from TRBV13 and TRBJ2-3; TRBD2 matches at 7 bases. This CDR3 is built from 15 residues. Unmatched junction bases numbered 10, after V lost 5 bases and J lost 5 bases. The V gene's germline CDR1 is PRHDT and CDR2 FYEKMQ (reference sequence). The CDR3 spells CASSTPLRGLDTQYF. The CDR3 nucleotides are TGTGCCAGCAGCACCCCTCTGCGGGGGTTAGATACGCAGTATTTT. The full variable domain, rest sourced from reference TRBV13 and TRBJ2-3, is AAGVIQSPRHLIKEKRETATLKCYPIPRHDTVYWYQQGPGQDPQFLISFYEKMQSDKGSIPDRFSAQQFSDYHSELNMSSLELGDSALYFCASSTPLRGLDTQYFGPGTRLTVL.

The V call is TRBV5-4, the J call TRBJ2-1; the D is unclear. Trimming removed 3 bases from V and 4 bases from J, with 8 bases in between. The germline CDR1 and CDR2 sequences are SGHNT and YYREEE (reference sequence). The CDR3 runs to 13 residues. The CDR3 reads CASSSDGYNEQFF. The CDR3 bases are TGTGCCAGCAGCTCGGACGGGTACAATGAGCAGTTCTTC.

The chain is built from TRBV7-9 and TRBJ1-1; TRBD1 aligns across 7 bases. This CDR3 has 12 amino acids. CDR1 is SEHNR and CDR2 is FQNEAQ in the germline V gene (reference sequence). With V trimmed by 5 bases and J by 6 bases, 3 bases remained unmatched. CDR3 sequence (DNA): TGTGCCAGCAGCATCGGGACAGCTGAAGCTTTCTTT. Protein: CASSIGTAEAFF. Combining the CDR3 with reference TRBV7-9 and TRBJ1-1 gives the whole variable domain DTGVSQNPRHKITKRGQNVTFRCDPISEHNRLYWYRQTLGQGPEFLTYFQNEAQLEKSRLLSDRFSAERPKGSFSTLEIQRTEQGDSAMYLCASSIGTAEAFFGQGTRLTVV.